This is a list of T cell receptor beta chains from one sample in a study of blood T cell repertoires in COVID-19. Method: immunoSEQ multiplex PCR; TCRdb's copy keeps in-frame clones and lacks some. The table has hundreds of thousands of clones, about nine tenths seen once. Sequenced input: PBMCs or T cells enriched from blood (not recorded which). These receptors all stem from a man aged 45-65 years who had been exposed to COVID-19. Each CDR3 is given with its conserved first and last residue. D genes are given only for firm matches. Size values are once, few and many counts, or a class for expanded clones, and some rows have none.

size	D	V	J	DNA	CDR3
-	-	TRBV28	TRBJ1-3	TGTGCCAGCAGCCCCGCAGGGGCTGGAAACACCATATATTTT	CASSPAGAGNTIYF
-	TRBD2	TRBV6-2/TRBV6-3	TRBJ2-5	TGTGCCAGCAGTTACGGTATGAGCGGGACGCCGGGTGAGACCCAGTACTTC	CASSYGMSGTPGETQYF
-	-	TRBV6-5	TRBJ2-5	TGTGCCACCTATGTCCGGCGCGGGGAGACCCAGTACTTC	CATYVRRGETQYF
once	-	TRBV19	TRBJ1-1	TGTGCCAGTAGTATAGTGGACAGTTATGAAGCTTTCTTT	CASSIVDSYEAFF
-	TRBD2	TRBV3-1/TRBV3-2	TRBJ2-1	TGTGCCAGCAGCCCGACTGAGCGGGGACTTGGGAATGAGCAGTTCTTC	CASSPTERGLGNEQFF
-	-	TRBV27	TRBJ2-1	TGTGCCAGCAGTTCCCTACTAGCTTTCCATGAGCAGTTCTTC	CASSSLLAFHEQFF
few	-	TRBV3-1/TRBV3-2	TRBJ1-2	TGTGCCAGCAGCTTTTTGATGTCGGGAATTTGGGGCTACACCTTC	CASSFLMSGIWGYTF
-	-	TRBV28	TRBJ2-5	TGTGCCAGCAGTTCCCATCTTCGGTCGTACTTC	CASSSHLRSYF
-	TRBD1	TRBV11-2	TRBJ2-5	TGTGCCAGCAGCTCGGGACAGGGCTACCAAGAGACCCAGTACTTC	CASSSGQGYQETQYF
-	-	TRBV28	TRBJ1-1	TGTGCCAGCCCTCGTGCGGGGGCTCAAATGAACACTGAAGCTTTCTTT	CASPRAGAQMNTEAFF
-	-	TRBV5-6	TRBJ2-3	TGTGCCAGCAGGGGGACACCTTTTGGAGATACGCAGTATTTT	CASRGTPFGDTQYF
-	TRBD2	TRBV4-2	TRBJ2-1	TGTGCCAGCAGCTCTCTAGCGGGGGTCTCCTACAATGAGCAGTTCTTC	CASSSLAGVSYNEQFF
-	-	TRBV5-4	TRBJ2-2	TGTGCCAGCAGCCTGGACTCCGCGAACACCGGGGAGCTGTTTTTT	CASSLDSANTGELFF
-	-	TRBV7-3	TRBJ2-3	TGTGCCAGCAGCCCTCGGAGAAGCGCCCGCACAGATACGCAGTATTTT	CASSPRRSARTDTQYF
-	-	TRBV5-1	TRBJ2-3	TGCGCCAGCAGGGGAGGAGGGAGCACAGATACGCAGTATTTT	CASRGGGSTDTQYF
-	TRBD1	TRBV11-2	TRBJ2-3	TGTGCCAGCAGCCCCGAGGGACAGGGGACAGATACGCAGTATTTT	CASSPEGQGTDTQYF
-	TRBD1	TRBV18	TRBJ1-2	TGTGCCAGCTCACCACCGACAGGGGCGGCCTATGGCTACACCTTC	CASSPPTGAAYGYTF
-	TRBD1	TRBV5-1	TRBJ1-2	TGCGCCAGCAGCCCGACAGGGGTCTGGGGCTACACCTTC	CASSPTGVWGYTF
-	TRBD1	TRBV3-1/TRBV3-2	TRBJ2-3	TGTGCCAGCAGCCAAGATACCCGGGACAGCGGCACAGATACGCAGTATTTT	CASSQDTRDSGTDTQYF
-	-	TRBV3-1/TRBV3-2	TRBJ1-4	TGTGCCAGCAGCCCTTTCATTTCGGGTTATAATGAAAAACTGTTTTTT	CASSPFISGYNEKLFF
-	-	TRBV4-2	TRBJ2-3	TGTGCCAGCAGCCAAGAAGTCAAGACAGGAGGCACAGATACGCAGTATTTT	CASSQEVKTGGTDTQYF
-	TRBD2	TRBV19	TRBJ2-3	TGTGCCAGTAGTCTGGGGGGGACCACAGATACGCAGTATTTT	CASSLGGTTDTQYF
-	TRBD2	TRBV7-8	TRBJ2-1	TGTGCCAGCAGCTTCAAATCCAAAGCGGGAGATCAGGTTACTGAGCAGTTCTTC	CASSFKSKAGDQVTEQFF
-	TRBD2	TRBV29-1	TRBJ2-3	TGCAACTTTCTAGCGGGCACAGATACGCAGTATTTT	CNFLAGTDTQYF
once	TRBD2	TRBV27	TRBJ2-5	TGTGCCAGCAGACGAGCGCTTCGACTAGCTCAAGAGACCCAGTACTTC	CASRRALRLAQETQYF
-	TRBD2	TRBV3-1/TRBV3-2	TRBJ2-7	TGTGCCAGCAGCCAAGGGAGCGGGGCCTTCTACGAGCAGTACTTC	CASSQGSGAFYEQYF